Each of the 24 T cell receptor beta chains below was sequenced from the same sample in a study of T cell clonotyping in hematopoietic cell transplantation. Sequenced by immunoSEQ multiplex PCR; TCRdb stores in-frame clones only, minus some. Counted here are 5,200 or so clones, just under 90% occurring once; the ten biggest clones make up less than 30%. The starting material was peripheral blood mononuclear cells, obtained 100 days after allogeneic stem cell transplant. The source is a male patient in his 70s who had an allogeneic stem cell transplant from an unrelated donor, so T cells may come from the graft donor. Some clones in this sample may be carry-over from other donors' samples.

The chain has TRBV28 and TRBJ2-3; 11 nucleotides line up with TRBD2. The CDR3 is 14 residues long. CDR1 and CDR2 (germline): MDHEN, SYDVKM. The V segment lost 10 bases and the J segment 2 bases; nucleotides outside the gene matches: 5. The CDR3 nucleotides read TGTGCCACCTCACTAGCGGGAGACACAGATACGCAGTATTTT. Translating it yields CATSLAGDTDTQYF.

The CDR3 coding sequence is TGTGCCAGCAGCTTAGTTGGGGGGAAAGAGACCCAGTACTTC. Translated: CASSLVGGKETQYF. V gene TRBV11-2 combines with J gene TRBJ2-5, with TRBD2 as a possible D gene (6 bases). The V gene lost 1 base and the J gene lost 3 bases, with 9 bases spanning the gap. The CDR3 runs 14 residues. CDR1 and CDR2 (germline): SGHAT, FQNNGV.

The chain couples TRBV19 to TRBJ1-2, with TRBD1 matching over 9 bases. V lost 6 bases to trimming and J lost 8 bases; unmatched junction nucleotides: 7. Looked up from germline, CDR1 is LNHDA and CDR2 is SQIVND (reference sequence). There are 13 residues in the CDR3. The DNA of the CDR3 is TGTGCCAGTAGAGGCCCGGGGACAGGGGGCTACACCTTC. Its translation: CASRGPGTGGYTF.

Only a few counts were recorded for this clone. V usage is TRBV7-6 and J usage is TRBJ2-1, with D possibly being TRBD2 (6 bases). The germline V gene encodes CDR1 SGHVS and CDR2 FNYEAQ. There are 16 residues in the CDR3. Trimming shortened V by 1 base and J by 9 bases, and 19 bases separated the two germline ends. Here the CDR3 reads CASSLGFGEVRGEQFF. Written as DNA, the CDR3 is TGTGCCAGCAGCTTAGGATTCGGGGAAGTGCGGGGTGAGCAGTTCTTC.

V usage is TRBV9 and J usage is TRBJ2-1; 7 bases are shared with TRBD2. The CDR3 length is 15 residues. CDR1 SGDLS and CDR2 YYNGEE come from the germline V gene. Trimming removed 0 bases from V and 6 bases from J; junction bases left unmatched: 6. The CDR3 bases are TGTGCCAGCAGCGTAGCTAGCGGCCATCTCAATGAGCAGTTCTTC. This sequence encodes CASSVASGHLNEQFF.

The chain's CDR3 is CASRGTVATWGGYTF. In nucleotides, the CDR3 is TGTGCCAGCAGGGGGACGGTCGCGACGTGGGGCGGCTACACCTTC. The chain has TRBV6-1 and TRBJ1-2, with D possibly TRBD1 on 5 matching bases. This CDR3 comprises 15 residues. The germline V and J ends were trimmed by 6 bases and 8 bases, with 22 bases remaining between them. Germline CDR1 is MNHNS and CDR2 is SASEGT.

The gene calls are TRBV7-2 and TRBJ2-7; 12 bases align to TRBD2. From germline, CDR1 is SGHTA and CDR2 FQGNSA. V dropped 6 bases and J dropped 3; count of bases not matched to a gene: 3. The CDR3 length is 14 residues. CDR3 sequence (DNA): TGTGCCAGCAGACCGGGACTAGCGGGCTACGAGCAGTACTTC. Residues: CASRPGLAGYEQYF.

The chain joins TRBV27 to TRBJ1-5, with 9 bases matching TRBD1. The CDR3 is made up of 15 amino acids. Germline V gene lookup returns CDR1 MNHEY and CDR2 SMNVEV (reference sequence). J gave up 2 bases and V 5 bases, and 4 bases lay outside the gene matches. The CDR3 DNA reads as TGTGCCAGCAGTAGCCGGACAGGGGGCAATCAGCCCCAGCATTTT. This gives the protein CASSSRTGGNQPQHF.

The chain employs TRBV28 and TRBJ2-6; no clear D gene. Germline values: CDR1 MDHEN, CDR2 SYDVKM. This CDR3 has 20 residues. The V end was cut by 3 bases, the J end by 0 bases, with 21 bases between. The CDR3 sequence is CASSFLFRPRSFSGANVLTF. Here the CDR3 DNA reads TGTGCCAGCAGTTTCCTTTTTAGACCTCGGAGCTTCTCTGGGGCCAACGTCCTGACTTTC.

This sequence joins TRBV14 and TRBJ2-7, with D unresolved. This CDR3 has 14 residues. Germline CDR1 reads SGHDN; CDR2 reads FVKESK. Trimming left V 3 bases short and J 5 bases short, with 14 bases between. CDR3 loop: CASSQLRKGHEQYF. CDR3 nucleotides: TGTGCCAGCAGCCAGTTGCGGAAGGGCCACGAGCAGTACTTC.

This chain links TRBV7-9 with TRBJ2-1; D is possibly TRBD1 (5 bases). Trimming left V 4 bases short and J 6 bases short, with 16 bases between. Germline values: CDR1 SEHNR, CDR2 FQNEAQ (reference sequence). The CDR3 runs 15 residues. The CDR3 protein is CASSSAPGWANEQFF. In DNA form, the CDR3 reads TGTGCCAGCAGCTCCGCACCAGGGTGGGCCAATGAGCAGTTCTTC.

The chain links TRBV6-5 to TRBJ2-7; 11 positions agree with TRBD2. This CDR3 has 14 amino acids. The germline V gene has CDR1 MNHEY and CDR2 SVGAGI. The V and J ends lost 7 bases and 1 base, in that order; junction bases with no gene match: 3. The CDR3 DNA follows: TGTGCCAGCAAACTAGCGGGAGCTTCCTACGAGCAGTACTTC. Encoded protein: CASKLAGASYEQYF.

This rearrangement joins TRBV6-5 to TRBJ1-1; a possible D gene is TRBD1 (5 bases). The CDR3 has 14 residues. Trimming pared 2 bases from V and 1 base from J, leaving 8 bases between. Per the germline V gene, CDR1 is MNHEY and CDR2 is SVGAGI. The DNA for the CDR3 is TGTGCCAGCAGTTACCAGGGCTGGAACACTGAAGCTTTCTTT. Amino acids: CASSYQGWNTEAFF.

CDR3 residues: CSVGTGGSWDTEAFF. CDR3 sequence (DNA): TGCAGCGTGGGGACAGGGGGCTCTTGGGACACTGAAGCTTTCTTT. The V and J genes are TRBV29-1 and TRBJ1-1, with 12 bases aligning to TRBD1. Germline V gene lookup returns CDR1 SQVTM and CDR2 ANQGSEA. CDR3 length: 15 residues. V lost 6 bases, J lost 3 bases, and 8 bases stayed unmatched.

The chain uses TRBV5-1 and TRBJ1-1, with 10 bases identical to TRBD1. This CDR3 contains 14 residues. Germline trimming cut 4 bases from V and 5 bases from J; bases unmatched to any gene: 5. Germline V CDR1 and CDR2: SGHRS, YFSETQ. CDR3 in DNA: TGCGCCAGCAGCGGGGGACAGGGGTTGACTGAAGCTTTCTTT. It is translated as CASSGGQGLTEAFF.

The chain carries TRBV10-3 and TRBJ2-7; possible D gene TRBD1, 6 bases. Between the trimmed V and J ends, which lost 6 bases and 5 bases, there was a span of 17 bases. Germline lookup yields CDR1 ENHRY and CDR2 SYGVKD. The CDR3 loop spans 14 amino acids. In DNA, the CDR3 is TGTGCCATCAGCGTCACAACAGGGATGAACGAGCAGTACTTC. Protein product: CAISVTTGMNEQYF.

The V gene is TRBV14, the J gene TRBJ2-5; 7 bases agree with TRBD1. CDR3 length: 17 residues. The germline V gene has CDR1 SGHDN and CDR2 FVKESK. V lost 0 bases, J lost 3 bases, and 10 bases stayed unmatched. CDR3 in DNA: TGTGCCAGCAGCCAAGATGGTAGGACAGGTTGGGAAGAGACCCAGTACTTC. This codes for CASSQDGRTGWEETQYF.

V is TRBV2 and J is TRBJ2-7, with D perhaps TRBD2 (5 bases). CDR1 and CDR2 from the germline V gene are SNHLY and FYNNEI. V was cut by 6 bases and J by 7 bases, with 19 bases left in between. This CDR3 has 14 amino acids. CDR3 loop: CASSRRPGRREQYF. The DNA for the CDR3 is TGTGCCAGCAGCCGGAGGCCCGGGCGTAGAGAGCAGTACTTC.

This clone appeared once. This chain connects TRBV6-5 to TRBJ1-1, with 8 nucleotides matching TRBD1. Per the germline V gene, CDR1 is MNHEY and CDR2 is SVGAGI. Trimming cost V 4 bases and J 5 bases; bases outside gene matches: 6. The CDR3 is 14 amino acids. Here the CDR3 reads CASSSTGGWTEAFF. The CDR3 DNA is TGTGCCAGCAGTTCCACAGGGGGATGGACTGAAGCTTTCTTT.

The CDR3 is CASSFNRDLVAKNIQYF. The CDR3 DNA sequence: TGTGCCAGCAGCTTTAACAGGGATCTCGTGGCCAAAAACATTCAGTACTTC. The V and J genes are TRBV11-2 and TRBJ2-4; possibly TRBD1 for D (6 bases). This CDR3 region has 17 residues. Germline loops: CDR1 SGHAT, CDR2 FQNNGV. The V gene lost 3 bases and the J gene lost 1 base, with 16 bases spanning the gap.

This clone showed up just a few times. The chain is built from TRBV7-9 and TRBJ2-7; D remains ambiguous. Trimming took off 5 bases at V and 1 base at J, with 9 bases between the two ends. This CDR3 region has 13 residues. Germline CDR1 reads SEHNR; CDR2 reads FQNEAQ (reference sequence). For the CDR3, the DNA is TGTGCCAGCAGCCAGGTTGGTTCCTACGAGCAGTACTTC. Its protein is CASSQVGSYEQYF. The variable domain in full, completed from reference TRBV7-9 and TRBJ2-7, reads DTGVSQNPRHKITKRGQNVTFRCDPISEHNRLYWYRQTLGQGPEFLTYFQNEAQLEKSRLLSDRFSAERPKGSFSTLEIQRTEQGDSAMYLCASSQVGSYEQYFGPGTRLTVT.

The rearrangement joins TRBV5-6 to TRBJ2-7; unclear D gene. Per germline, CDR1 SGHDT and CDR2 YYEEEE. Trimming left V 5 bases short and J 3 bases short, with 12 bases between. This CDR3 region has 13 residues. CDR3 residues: CASRAQLDYEQYF. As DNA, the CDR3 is TGTGCCAGCAGGGCACAGCTAGACTACGAGCAGTACTTC.

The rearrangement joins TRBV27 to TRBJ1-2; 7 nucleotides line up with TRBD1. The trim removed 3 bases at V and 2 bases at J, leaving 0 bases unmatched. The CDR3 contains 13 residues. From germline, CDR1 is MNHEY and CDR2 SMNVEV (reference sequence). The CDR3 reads CASSLTGNYGYTF. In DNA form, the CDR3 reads TGTGCCAGCAGTTTGACAGGGAACTATGGCTACACCTTC.

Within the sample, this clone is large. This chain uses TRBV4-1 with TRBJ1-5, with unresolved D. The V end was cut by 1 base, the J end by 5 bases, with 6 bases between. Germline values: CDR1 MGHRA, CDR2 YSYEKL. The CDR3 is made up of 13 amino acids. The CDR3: CASSQAPYQPQHF. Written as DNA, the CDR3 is TGCGCCAGCAGCCAAGCCCCTTATCAGCCCCAGCATTTT.